This is a list of T cell receptor beta chains from one sample in a study of blood T cell repertoires in COVID-19. TCRdb's copy holds only in-frame clones and misses some; the assay was immunoSEQ multiplex PCR. The sample lists about 110,000 clones; 75% to 90% were seen once. Source material: peripheral blood. The receptor source for this set is a woman aged 55-69 years with COVID-19, enrolled during active disease. CDR3s include the opening cysteine and the closing phenylalanine or tryptophan. D genes are given only for firm matches. Some rows have no size entry. The others give once, few or many, or a class for an expanded clone.

v_call	j_call	d_call	clone_size	cdr3_nt	cdr3_aa
TRBV5-8	TRBJ1-4	.	.	TGTGCCAGCAGCTTGGCCATCATAGCAACTAATGAAAAACTGTTTTTT	CASSLAIIATNEKLFF
TRBV27	TRBJ2-7	TRBD1	once	TGTGCCAGCAGTTCCGGGACAGGGAAATACGAGCAGTACTTC	CASSSGTGKYEQYF
TRBV3-1/TRBV3-2	TRBJ2-5	TRBD2	.	TGTGCCAGCAGCCAATTCAGCGGGGGGATCGGAGAGACCCAGTACTTC	CASSQFSGGIGETQYF
TRBV19	TRBJ1-6	TRBD1	.	TGTGCCAGTGCCGACAGGGCCCTAAATTCACCCCTCCACTTT	CASADRALNSPLHF
TRBV2	TRBJ2-7	.	.	TGTGCCAGCAGTGAAGGGGGGGACTACGAGCAGTACTTC	CASSEGGDYEQYF
TRBV9	TRBJ2-1	.	.	TGTGCCAGCAGCGTAGGGGGGCACCGAGGATACAATGAGCAGTTCTTC	CASSVGGHRGYNEQFF
TRBV5-4	TRBJ1-2	.	.	TGTGCCAGCAGCTTGGCCGGGGAAGGAACTTATGGCTACACCTTC	CASSLAGEGTYGYTF
TRBV6-4	TRBJ1-1	TRBD1	once	TGTGCCAGCAGTGAGACAGGGTATACTGAAGCTTTCTTT	CASSETGYTEAFF
TRBV9	TRBJ2-3	.	.	TGTGCCAGCAGCGTAGGGGGGCCCGGGGATACGCAGTATTTT	CASSVGGPGDTQYF
TRBV6-2/TRBV6-3	TRBJ2-7	.	.	TGTGCCAGCAGTTACACGGGATCCTACGAGCAGTACTTC	CASSYTGSYEQYF
TRBV5-1	TRBJ1-3	TRBD1	.	TGCGCCAGCAGCTTGGCGGGACAGGGAAACACCATATATTTT	CASSLAGQGNTIYF
TRBV18	TRBJ2-5	TRBD2	.	TGTGCCAGCTCACCACGGAGAACGGGAGGGGAGACCCAGTACTTC	CASSPRRTGGETQYF
TRBV10-3	TRBJ1-5	.	.	TGTGCCATCAGTGGCGGCGGCAGGGATCAGCCCCAGCATTTT	CAISGGGRDQPQHF
TRBV4-1	TRBJ2-1	TRBD2	once	TGCGCCAGCAGCCCGGGAGGGGCGGGGGGACCAAATGAGCAGTTCTTC	CASSPGGAGGPNEQFF
TRBV6-4	TRBJ2-1	.	.	TGTGCCAGCAAGCTAGAGACAGGAGACAATGAGCAGTTCTTC	CASKLETGDNEQFF
TRBV6-4	TRBJ2-6	TRBD1	.	TGTGCCAGCAGCATTACAGGGGACAGCTCTGGGGCCAACGTCCTGACTTTC	CASSITGDSSGANVLTF
TRBV5-1	TRBJ2-1	TRBD1	.	TGCGCCAGCACCCAAGACAGGGGGCGTTATGAGCAGTTCTTC	CASTQDRGRYEQFF
TRBV6-5	TRBJ2-2	TRBD2	.	TGTGCCAGCAGTCTCGGGGGGGCTGACACCGGGGAGCTGTTTTTT	CASSLGGADTGELFF
TRBV6-2/TRBV6-3	TRBJ1-2	TRBD1	.	TGTGCCAGCAGCCGCGTCCTTCCTTGGCAGGGGGCCGACTATGGCTACACCTTC	CASSRVLPWQGADYGYTF
TRBV6-5	TRBJ1-1	.	.	TGTGCCAGCAACCGGGGAGGGGGCACTGAAGCTTTCTTT	CASNRGGGTEAFF
TRBV11-1	TRBJ2-5	TRBD2	.	TGTGCCAGCAGCTCCGACGGCGGGGGAGGAGAGACCCAGTACTTC	CASSSDGGGGETQYF
TRBV11-2	TRBJ2-3	.	.	TGTGCCAGCAGCTTAGATTCAAATACGCAGTATTTT	CASSLDSNTQYF
TRBV7-9	TRBJ1-4	TRBD1	.	TGTGCCAGCACCCCGACAGGGAGAAATGAAAAACTGTTTTTT	CASTPTGRNEKLFF
TRBV25-1	TRBJ2-7	.	few	TGTGCCAGCAGTGCGCAGACCTACGAGCAGTACTTC	CASSAQTYEQYF
TRBV2	TRBJ1-3	.	.	TGTGCCAGCAGTTCTGTCAGGGGAACGGGAAACACCATATATTTT	CASSSVRGTGNTIYF